These 3 T cell receptor beta chains were sequenced from one sample in a study of blood T cell repertoires in COVID-19. Only in-frame clones appear in the TCRdb table, and some are missing; sequencing was by immunoSEQ multiplex PCR. The repertoire consists of some 73,000 clones, with more than 70% occurring once and the leading ten covering approximately 2.5%. Sequencing used peripheral blood. The receptors originated from a man between 65 and 85 years old with COVID-19, enrolled during active disease.

The rearrangement joins TRBV9 to TRBJ1-3; possible D gene TRBD1, 6 bases. The CDR3 has 17 residues. CDR1 is SGDLS, CDR2 YYNGEE, per germline. Trimming removed 1 base at V and 0 bases at J, with 14 bases between. DNA for the CDR3: TGTGCCAGCAGCGTATCGACAGGCAGGAGCTCTGGAAACACCATATATTTT. Translation: CASSVSTGRSSGNTIYF.

This clone was observed a handful of times. This rearrangement joins TRBV7-3 to TRBJ2-7; 7 bases are shared with TRBD2. There are 13 residues in the CDR3. With V trimmed by 10 bases and J by 2 bases, 8 bases remained unmatched. In germline, CDR1 is SGHTA, CDR2 FQGTGA. Written as DNA, the CDR3 is TGTGCCACCTTCGGCGGGAGTGCCTACGAGCAGTACTTC. Translation: CATFGGSAYEQYF.

The chain joins TRBV7-9 to TRBJ2-7; 7 nucleotides line up with TRBD2. Per the germline V gene, CDR1 is SEHNR and CDR2 is FQNEAQ (reference sequence). V lost 5 bases, J lost 2 bases, and 3 bases stayed unmatched. CDR3 size: 13 residues. Here the CDR3 DNA reads TGTGCCAGCAGCGCCCGGGGGGCCTACGAGCAGTACTTC. Protein: CASSARGAYEQYF.